The rows below give T cell receptor beta chains drawn from one sample of a study of blood T cell repertoires in COVID-19. Sequencing used immunoSEQ multiplex PCR; TCRdb keeps in-frame clones, though not all of them. The sample carries under 450,000 clones, approximately 90% recorded once. The sample comprised peripheral blood. The receptors were gathered from a woman aged 40-49 years with COVID-19, enrolled during active disease. Both conserved end residues are part of each CDR3. D genes are given only for firm matches. Rows may omit the clone size; those that give it use once, few, many or a size class.

v_gene	abundance	d_gene	j_gene	CDR3nt	CDR3aa
TRBV9	-	-	TRBJ1-1	TGTGCCAGCAGCGTAGCAACAGTCATGAACACTGAAGCTTTCTTT	CASSVATVMNTEAFF
TRBV13	-	-	TRBJ2-1	TGTGCCAGCAGCCCCGCCGTGAGTGAGCAGTTCTTC	CASSPAVSEQFF
TRBV19	-	-	TRBJ1-2	TGTGCCAGTAGTATCCGGACAGTCGGGGACTATGGCTACACCTTC	CASSIRTVGDYGYTF
TRBV5-1	-	-	TRBJ2-7	TGCGCCAGCAGCCCCTCCATGAGGTCCTACGAGCAGTACTTC	CASSPSMRSYEQYF
TRBV27	once	TRBD2	TRBJ2-5	TGTGCCAGCAGTCCACTTAGCGGGAGTTCGGGGTTGACGGGAGAGACCCAGTACTTC	CASSPLSGSSGLTGETQYF
TRBV30	-	-	TRBJ1-2	TGTGCCTGGAGTGTAGCCGACAGCGATGGCTACACCTTC	CAWSVADSDGYTF
TRBV4-1	-	TRBD1	TRBJ2-7	TGCGCCAGCAGCCAAGAACAGGGGGCGACTTACGAGCAGTACTTC	CASSQEQGATYEQYF
TRBV19	-	TRBD1	TRBJ1-5	TGTGCCAGTACCCAGGGACAGCATAGCAATCAGCCCCAGCATTTT	CASTQGQHSNQPQHF
TRBV7-3	-	-	TRBJ2-1	TGTGCCAGCAGCTTAACCGCGGGGCTGTCCTACAATGAGCAGTTCTTC	CASSLTAGLSYNEQFF
TRBV28	-	TRBD2	TRBJ2-3	TGTGCCAGCAGTCCCTCGGAGGGCGGGAGTAGAGATACGCAGTATTTT	CASSPSEGGSRDTQYF
TRBV27	-	TRBD1	TRBJ1-1	TGTGCCAGCAGCAAATTATGGGACAGGGACACTGAAGCTTTCTTT	CASSKLWDRDTEAFF
TRBV19	-	-	TRBJ2-3	TGTGCCAGTAGTCCAGGGTTTACTAGCACAGATACGCAGTATTTT	CASSPGFTSTDTQYF
TRBV6-5	once	-	TRBJ1-5	TGTGCCAGCAGAAACAGATTTAGCAATCAGCCCCAGCATTTT	CASRNRFSNQPQHF
TRBV24-1	-	TRBD1	TRBJ1-2	TGTGCCACCAGTGCTACCGGGACAGGGGGCGTCTATGGCTACACCTTC	CATSATGTGGVYGYTF
TRBV27	-	-	TRBJ1-5	TGTGCCAGCAGTCCCCTTAATCAGCCCCAGCATTTT	CASSPLNQPQHF
TRBV6-5	-	-	TRBJ1-2	TGTGCCAGCAGTTACAGAGGGCCCTCTGATGGCTACACCTTC	CASSYRGPSDGYTF
TRBV6-2/TRBV6-3	-	-	TRBJ1-2	TGTGCCAGCAGTCGTAACGGGGACTATGGCTACACCTTC	CASSRNGDYGYTF
TRBV5-1	-	TRBD1	TRBJ1-2	TGCGCCAGCAGCCCATCAGGGGGTGTGTACTATGGCTACACCTTC	CASSPSGGVYYGYTF
TRBV27	-	-	TRBJ1-4	TGTGCCAGCGGAAAGACAGACAGAAATGAAAAACTGTTTTTT	CASGKTDRNEKLFF
TRBV5-6	-	TRBD1	TRBJ1-5	TGTGCCAGCAGCTTGGGGGGCAGGGGGAGCAATCAGCCCCAGCATTTT	CASSLGGRGSNQPQHF
TRBV12-3/TRBV12-4	few	-	TRBJ2-3	TGTGCCAGCAGTTTGGCGGAGACAGATACGCAGTATTTT	CASSLAETDTQYF
TRBV9	-	TRBD1	TRBJ2-1	TGTGCCAGCAGCGTCCGGGACAGCCACAATGAGCAGTTCTTC	CASSVRDSHNEQFF
TRBV5-1	-	-	TRBJ1-5	TGCGCCAGCAGCTTGCAGGGCGTGGATAGCAATCAGCCCCAGCATTTT	CASSLQGVDSNQPQHF
TRBV28	few	TRBD1	TRBJ1-3	TGTGCCAGCAACACAGGACAGGTCGCTGGAAACACCATATATTTT	CASNTGQVAGNTIYF
TRBV12-3/TRBV12-4	-	-	TRBJ1-4	TGTGCCAGCAGTCCAACAGGGAGAGAAAAACTGTTTTTT	CASSPTGREKLFF
TRBV29-1	-	-	TRBJ2-1	TGCAGCGTTGGGGGGCGAGCTGGAAGCTCCTACAATGAGCAGTTCTTC	CSVGGRAGSSYNEQFF
TRBV6-5	-	-	TRBJ1-1	TGTGCCAGCAGTTACTCGGGCGGAGGGACTGAAGCTTTCTTT	CASSYSGGGTEAFF
TRBV4-1	-	-	TRBJ2-5	TGCGCCAGCAGCCTCGCGGGGGACAGGTTTGTTGGAGAGACCCAGTACTTC	CASSLAGDRFVGETQYF
TRBV6-5	once	TRBD1	TRBJ1-1	TGTGCCAGCAGTTACTCGCGTGGGACAGGGACTGAAGCTTTCTTT	CASSYSRGTGTEAFF
TRBV2	once	TRBD1	TRBJ1-4	TGTGCCAGCAGTGAAAGGGGGCGCAACGGTGAAAAACTGTTTTTT	CASSERGRNGEKLFF
TRBV7-9	-	-	TRBJ1-1	TGTGCCAGCAGCTTGTTAGGAGAGAACACTGAAGCTTTCTTT	CASSLLGENTEAFF
TRBV2	-	TRBD1	TRBJ2-1	TGTGCCAACAACAGGGGGCTAGTTTGGAATGAGCAGTTCTTC	CANNRGLVWNEQFF
TRBV28	once	-	TRBJ1-1	TGTGCCAGCAGTTTAGGGGAGCTTGAAGCTTTCTTT	CASSLGELEAFF
TRBV6-1	-	-	TRBJ2-7	TGTGCCAGCAGTGAAGCCTGGAGGACCTCTGGAGAGCAGTACTTC	CASSEAWRTSGEQYF
TRBV27	once	TRBD1	TRBJ1-2	TGTGCCAGCAGTTCCTTCCCAGGGGGCGCAAACGGGGAAGGCTACACCTTC	CASSSFPGGANGEGYTF
TRBV7-2	-	-	TRBJ1-3	TGTGCCAGCAGCCGCACAGGACAGTTCTCTGGAAACACCATATATTTT	CASSRTGQFSGNTIYF
TRBV3-1/TRBV3-2	-	-	TRBJ1-1	TGTGCCAGCAGCAGAAGGGGGGGAACGGGCACTGAAGCTTTCTTT	CASSRRGGTGTEAFF
TRBV24-1	-	TRBD2	TRBJ2-1	TGTGCCACCAGTGACCGCACTAGCGGGACTTACAATGAGCAGTTCTTC	CATSDRTSGTYNEQFF
TRBV30	-	-	TRBJ2-1	TGTGCCTGGAGTGGAGGGTTCGAGCAGTTCTTC	CAWSGGFEQFF
TRBV18	-	TRBD1	TRBJ2-3	TGTGCCAGCTCACGCGCACTGACAGGGCCCCCAGATACGCAGTATTTT	CASSRALTGPPDTQYF
TRBV5-3	-	-	TRBJ1-5	TGTGCCAGAAGCTTGCCGCTGACAGGAGAGAGGACCCACAGACGGACTCAGCCCCAGCATTTT	CARSLPLTGERTHRRTQPQHF
TRBV5-6	-	-	TRBJ1-6	TGTGCCAGCAGCTTGGGGAGTAGCTCCTATAATTCACCCCTCCACTTT	CASSLGSSSYNSPLHF
TRBV7-8	-	-	TRBJ1-5	TGTGCCAGCAGCCCGCGGACACGAGATCAGCCCCAGCATTTT	CASSPRTRDQPQHF
TRBV5-4	-	TRBD1	TRBJ1-1	TGTGCCAGCAGCTTGGTGCGGACAGGGGCCGAAGCTTTCTTT	CASSLVRTGAEAFF
TRBV7-2	-	TRBD1	TRBJ2-7	TGTGCCAGCAGCTTTAAGATCGGGACAGGGTTGAACGAGCAGTACTTC	CASSFKIGTGLNEQYF
TRBV30	-	TRBD1	TRBJ1-6	TGTGCCTGGAATCCAGGACAGGGGGACTCACCCCTCCACTTT	CAWNPGQGDSPLHF
TRBV6-2/TRBV6-3	few	-	TRBJ1-1	TGTGCCAGCAGCCAAGTCGGGGGGAACACTGAAGCTTTCTTT	CASSQVGGNTEAFF
TRBV5-1	-	-	TRBJ2-2	TGCGCCAGCACCCCAGGGGTGAACACCGGGGAGCTGTTTTTT	CASTPGVNTGELFF
TRBV19	few	-	TRBJ1-5	TGTGCCAGTAGTAGTAGCAATTTTCGTAGGTCCGCGAGGCCCCAGCATTTT	CASSSSNFRRSARPQHF
TRBV7-2	-	-	TRBJ2-3	TGTGCCAGCAGTTCACCCCTCGGGGGAGGAGGCACAGATACGCAGTATTTT	CASSSPLGGGGTDTQYF
TRBV4-1	-	TRBD2	TRBJ2-3	TGCGCCAGCAGCCAAGATCTGACGGGGGGGCAATCTGGAGATACGCAGTATTTT	CASSQDLTGGQSGDTQYF
TRBV19	-	-	TRBJ1-6	TGTGCCAGTAGTAGCCAGGGAACCTATAATTCACCCCTCCACTTT	CASSSQGTYNSPLHF
TRBV6-2/TRBV6-3	-	-	TRBJ1-4	TGTGCCAGCAGTTATTGGGGGGAGGGTGGCGAAAAACTGTTTTTT	CASSYWGEGGEKLFF